The next 16 T cell receptor beta chains were all read from a single sample in a study of T cell responses to AZD1222 COVID-19 vaccine. Profiled with immunoSEQ multiplex PCR; TCRdb holds only in-frame clones, not every one. This table has 89,000 or so clones, just over 85% appearing once. Sequences were derived from peripheral blood, sampled 28 days after the second AZD1222 dose. The receptors shown here come from an adult who received the AZD1222 COVID-19 vaccine.

The V gene is TRBV7-9, the J gene TRBJ2-2; D is undetermined. This CDR3 is 15 amino acids long. From germline, CDR1 is SEHNR and CDR2 FQNEAQ (reference sequence). Between the trimmed V and J ends, which lost 5 bases and 2 bases, there was a span of 12 bases. CDR3 sequence: CASSPRAQNTGELFF. The DNA for the CDR3 is TGTGCCAGCAGCCCAAGGGCGCAAAACACCGGGGAGCTGTTTTTT.

The chain is built from TRBV29-1 and TRBJ1-3; maybe TRBD1 (6 bases). Trimming left V 7 bases short and J 4 bases short, with 17 bases between. Germline assignment: CDR1 SQVTM and CDR2 ANQGSEA. The CDR3 covers 14 residues. CDR3 residues: CSAALGAVGNTIYF. The CDR3 bases are TGCAGCGCTGCCCTGGGGGCGGTCGGAAACACCATATATTTT. Using reference TRBV29-1 and TRBJ1-3 for the parts outside the CDR3, the full variable domain is SAVISQKPSRDICQRGTSLTIQCQVDSQVTMMFWYRQQPGQSLTLIATANQGSEATYESGFVIDKFPISRPNLTFSTLTVSNMSPEDSSIYLCSAALGAVGNTIYFGEGSWLTVV.

This chain links TRBV6-1 with TRBJ1-4; D is ambiguous. The germline CDR1 and CDR2 sequences are MNHNS and SASEGT. With 3 bases removed from V and 10 bases from J, the gap between germline ends came to 18 bases. There are 15 residues in the CDR3. The CDR3 here is CASSEFWGPQAKLFF. In DNA, the CDR3 is TGTGCCAGCAGTGAGTTTTGGGGTCCACAAGCAAAACTGTTTTTT.

The DNA of the CDR3 is TGTGCCAGCAGCTTGTTACGGGAAATCCAGCCGGGGCGGCCCCAGCATTTT. Residues: CASSLLREIQPGRPQHF. The chain joins TRBV5-6 to TRBJ1-5, with a tentative D call TRBD1 (5 bases). V was cut by 1 base and J by 9 bases, with 23 bases left in between. Germline V CDR1 and CDR2: SGHDT, YYEEEE. The CDR3 has 17 amino acids.

This clone appeared once. J is TRBJ2-1 and V is TRBV9; 8 bases are a match to TRBD2. Germline V gene sequence: CDR1 SGDLS, CDR2 YYNGEE. The CDR3 runs to 17 residues. The ends lost 0 bases at V and 0 bases at J; junction bases unmatched: 5. The CDR3 region has the DNA TGTGCCAGCAGCGTAGTCGGTAGCGGGGTCTCCTACAATGAGCAGTTCTTC. The encoded protein is CASSVVGSGVSYNEQFF.

The sample holds a few counts of this clone. The chain recombines TRBV7-2 with TRBJ2-7; the D call may be TRBD1 or TRBD2 (5 bases each). The CDR3 loop spans 15 amino acids. The V and J ends lost 3 bases and 1 base respectively, with 13 bases between them. The V gene's germline CDR1 is SGHTA and CDR2 FQGNSA. CDR3 in DNA: TGTGCCAGCAGCTTCGACGGGACGCCGTCCTACGAGCAGTACTTC. It translates to CASSFDGTPSYEQYF.

The gene calls are TRBV5-1 and TRBJ1-3, with D possibly being TRBD1 (5 bases). This CDR3 contains 15 residues. Trimming took off 4 bases at V and 0 bases at J, with 11 bases between the two ends. Per germline, CDR1 SGHRS and CDR2 YFSETQ. The chain's CDR3 is CASSGDGSSGNTIYF. CDR3 DNA sequence: TGCGCCAGCAGCGGGGACGGATCCTCTGGAAACACCATATATTTT.

The rearrangement uses TRBV24-1 and TRBJ1-1; D gene uncertain. The CDR3 consists of 12 residues. V lost 1 base, J lost 11 bases, and 10 bases lay in between. Per the germline V gene, CDR1 is KGHDR and CDR2 is SFDVKD. CDR3 loop: CATSDLGNRAFF. CDR3 sequence (DNA): TGTGCCACCAGTGATTTAGGGAATAGGGCTTTCTTT.

CDR3: CASRPAAGNNQPQHF. The CDR3 bases are TGCGCCAGCAGACCCGCCGCGGGGAACAATCAGCCCCAGCATTTT. The rearrangement links TRBV5-1 to TRBJ1-5; D remains unclear. The germline gives CDR1 SGHRS, CDR2 YFSETQ. The CDR3 has 15 amino acids. Trimming shortened V by 5 bases and J by 3 bases, and 15 bases separated the two germline ends.

The gene calls are TRBV2 and TRBJ1-2, with 7 bases matching TRBD1. V was pared by 4 bases and J by 7 bases, with 3 bases of the junction left unmatched. Looked up from germline, CDR1 is SNHLY and CDR2 is FYNNEI. The CDR3 spans 12 residues. CDR3 residues: CASSVQGFGYTF. CDR3 DNA sequence: TGTGCCAGCAGTGTACAGGGGTTTGGCTACACCTTC. Based on the CDR3 plus reference TRBV2 and TRBJ1-2, the full variable domain is EPEVTQTPSHQVTQMGQEVILRCVPISNHLYFYWYRQILGQKVEFLVSFYNNEISEKSEIFDDQFSVERPDGSNFTLKIRSTKLEDSAMYFCASSVQGFGYTFGSGTRLTVV.

The CDR3 DNA reads as TGTGCCAGCAGCTTAATGGGAGACCCCCTAGAGACCCAGTACTTC. Its translation is CASSLMGDPLETQYF. V usage is TRBV7-3 and J usage is TRBJ2-5, with D possibly matching TRBD2 (5 bases). The V gene lost 1 base and the J gene lost 4 bases, with 13 bases spanning the gap. CDR1 SGHTA and CDR2 FQGTGA come from the germline V gene. The CDR3 extends over 15 amino acids.

The J gene is TRBJ1-6, the V gene TRBV4-2; D possibly corresponds to TRBD1 (5 bases). The V and J ends lost 0 bases and 9 bases respectively, with 6 bases between them. CDR3 size: 13 residues. CDR1 is LGHNA, CDR2 YNFKEQ, per germline. The DNA of the CDR3 is TGTGCCAGCAGCCAAGAAGGGGTTTCACCCCTCCACTTT. It encodes CASSQEGVSPLHF.

The chain links TRBV4-1 to TRBJ2-1; 9 bases fit TRBD2. This CDR3 contains 16 residues. Unmatched junction bases numbered 5, after V lost 1 base and J lost 4 bases. Germline CDR1 reads MGHRA; CDR2 reads YSYEKL. This CDR3 reads CASSQGSGGPYNEQFF. The CDR3 coding sequence is TGCGCCAGCAGCCAAGGGAGCGGGGGGCCGTACAATGAGCAGTTCTTC.

V usage is TRBV3-1 (or the pseudogene TRBV3-2) and J usage is TRBJ1-2; perhaps TRBD1 as D (6 bases). CDR1 is LGHDT and CDR2 is YNNKEL in the germline V gene (reference sequence). The germline V and J ends were trimmed by 3 bases and 7 bases, with 15 bases remaining between them. The length of the CDR3 is 14 residues. The CDR3 region has the DNA TGTGCCAGCAGCCATGGGGAGGGGGATCGTGGCTACACCTTC. This encodes CASSHGEGDRGYTF.

CDR3 region: CASSGVAFSGNTIYF. The CDR3 DNA is TGTGCCAGTAGTGGGGTGGCTTTCTCTGGAAACACCATATATTTT. V gene TRBV19 combines with J gene TRBJ1-3; D ambiguous. Germline CDR1 LNHDA, CDR2 SQIVND (reference sequence). This CDR3 is built from 15 residues. V lost 5 bases to trimming and J lost 0 bases, with 11 bases between them.

This chain connects TRBV3-1 (or the pseudogene TRBV3-2) to TRBJ2-1, with a possible D match to TRBD1 (5 bases). Trimming took 7 bases from V and 15 from J, leaving 16 bases between them. The CDR3 length is 11 residues. Germline V gene data show CDR1 as LGHDT and CDR2 as YNNKEL (reference sequence). The CDR3 coding sequence is TGTGCCAGCACCAGGGTGTGGGGTCCGTTCTTC. Encoded protein: CASTRVWGPFF.